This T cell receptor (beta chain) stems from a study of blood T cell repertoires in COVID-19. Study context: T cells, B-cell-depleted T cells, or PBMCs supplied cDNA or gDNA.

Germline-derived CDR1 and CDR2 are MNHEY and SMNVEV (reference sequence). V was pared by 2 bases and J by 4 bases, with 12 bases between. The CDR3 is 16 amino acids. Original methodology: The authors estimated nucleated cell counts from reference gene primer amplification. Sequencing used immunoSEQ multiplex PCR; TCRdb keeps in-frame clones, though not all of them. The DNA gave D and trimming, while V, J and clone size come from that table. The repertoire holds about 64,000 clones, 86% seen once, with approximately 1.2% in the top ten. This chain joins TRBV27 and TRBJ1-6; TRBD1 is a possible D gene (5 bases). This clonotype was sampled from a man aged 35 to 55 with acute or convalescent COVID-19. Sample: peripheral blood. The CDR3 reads CASSLAGTAYNSPLHF. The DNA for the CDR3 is TGTGCCAGCAGTTTAGCCGGGACTGCTTATAATTCACCCCTCCACTTT.